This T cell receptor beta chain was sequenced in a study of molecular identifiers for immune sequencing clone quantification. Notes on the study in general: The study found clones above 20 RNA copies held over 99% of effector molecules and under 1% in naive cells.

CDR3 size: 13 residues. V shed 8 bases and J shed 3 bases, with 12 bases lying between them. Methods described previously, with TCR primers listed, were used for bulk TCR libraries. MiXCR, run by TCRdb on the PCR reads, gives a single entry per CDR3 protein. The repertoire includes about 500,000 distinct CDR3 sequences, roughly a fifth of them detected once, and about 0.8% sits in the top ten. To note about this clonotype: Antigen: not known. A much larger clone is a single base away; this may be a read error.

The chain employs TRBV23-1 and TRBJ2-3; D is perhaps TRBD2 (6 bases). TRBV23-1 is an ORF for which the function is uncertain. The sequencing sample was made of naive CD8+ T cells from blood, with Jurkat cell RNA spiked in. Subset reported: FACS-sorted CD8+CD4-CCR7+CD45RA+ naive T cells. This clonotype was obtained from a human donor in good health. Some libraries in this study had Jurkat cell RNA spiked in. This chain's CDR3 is CASGQTRTDTQYF. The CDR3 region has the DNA TGCGCCAGCGGCCAGACTAGGACAGATACGCAGTATTTT.